The source of this T cell receptor beta chain is a study of beta chain features in type 1 diabetes. Study-wide background: Across every sample, 107,917,701 sorted cells were examined in total.

For this clone: Antigen: not known.

General study findings and limits: When Type 1 diabetes patients were examined, their TCRB CDR3s proved moderately but significantly shorter in all four CD4+ subsets.

The CDR3 extends over 13 amino acids. J was trimmed by 8 bases and V by 5 bases; bases with no gene match: 4. From germline, CDR1 is SNHLY and CDR2 FYNNEI. The investigators reverse transcribed all of the isolated RNA, so they sequenced expressed TCRB transcripts. Sequencing was performed with immunoSEQ multiplex PCR; in TCRdb, only in-frame clones are kept and a portion is missing. The sample records just over 450,000 clones, 30% being singletons. This receptor was identified in a man aged 18-30 years in good health. V gene TRBV2 combines with J gene TRBJ1-2; TRBD1 matches at 11 bases. The material sequenced was naive CD4+ T cells from blood. CDR3 bases: TGTGCCAGCAGTTGGGACAGGGGGATCGGCTACACCTTC. Its protein is CASSWDRGIGYTF.